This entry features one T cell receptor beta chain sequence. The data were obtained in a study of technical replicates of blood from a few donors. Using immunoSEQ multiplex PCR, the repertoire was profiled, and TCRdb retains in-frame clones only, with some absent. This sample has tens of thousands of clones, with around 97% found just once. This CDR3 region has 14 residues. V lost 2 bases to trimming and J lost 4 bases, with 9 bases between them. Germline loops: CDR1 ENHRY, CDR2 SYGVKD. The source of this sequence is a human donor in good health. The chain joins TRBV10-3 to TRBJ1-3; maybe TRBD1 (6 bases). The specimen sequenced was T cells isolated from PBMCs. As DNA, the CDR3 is TGTGCCATCAGTGAGCAGGGGACCGGAAACACCATATATTTT. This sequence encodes CAISEQGTGNTIYF.